This T cell receptor beta chain was sequenced for a study of T cells after yellow fever vaccination. Study results and limitations: Weaker in magnitude, the secondary response showed a faster peak on day 5 versus 15. The CD4 compartment and the CD8 compartment contained a small share of clonotypes in common.

V was pared by 3 bases and J by 1 base, with 13 bases between. CDR3 size: 15 residues. CDR1 SEHNR and CDR2 FQNEAQ come from the germline V gene (reference sequence). This clonotype was detected ten times or more. Antigen: not known. TCRdb processed the 5' RACE reads anew with MiXCR; each CDR3 protein has one entry. Of under 400,000 distinct CDR3 sequences in the sample, around 12% were seen once. This material consisted of CD4+ T cells sorted from PBMCs, taken 15 days after the yellow fever booster vaccination. The chain couples TRBV7-9 to TRBJ2-7; D gene ambiguous. This TCR came from a young man who received the YFV17D yellow fever vaccine. The CDR3 region has the DNA TGTGCCAGCAGCTTTAGTGCTGAGCTTTCCTACGAGCAGTACTTC. Amino acid sequence: CASSFSAELSYEQYF.